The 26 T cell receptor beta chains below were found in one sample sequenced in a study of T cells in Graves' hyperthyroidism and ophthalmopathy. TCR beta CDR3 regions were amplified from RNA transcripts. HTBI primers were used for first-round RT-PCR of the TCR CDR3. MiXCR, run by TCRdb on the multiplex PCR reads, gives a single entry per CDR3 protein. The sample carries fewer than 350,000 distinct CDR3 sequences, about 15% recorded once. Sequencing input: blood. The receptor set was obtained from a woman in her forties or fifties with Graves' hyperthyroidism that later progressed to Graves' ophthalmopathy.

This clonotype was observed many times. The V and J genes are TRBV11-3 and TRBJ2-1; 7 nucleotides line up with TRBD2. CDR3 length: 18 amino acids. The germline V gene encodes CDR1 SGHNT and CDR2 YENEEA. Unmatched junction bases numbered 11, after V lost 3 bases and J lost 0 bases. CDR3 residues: CASSFWRRENHSYNEQFF. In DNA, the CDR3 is TGTGCCAGCAGCTTTTGGCGGCGGGAGAACCACTCCTACAATGAGCAGTTCTTC.

The CDR3 sequence is CASSQVVGQGVSYEQYF. The CDR3 bases are TGTGCCAGCAGCCAAGTGGTGGGACAGGGGGTTTCCTACGAGCAGTACTTC. The chain is built from TRBV3-1 and TRBJ2-7; 11 bases align to TRBD1. The ends lost 1 base at V and 1 base at J; junction bases unmatched: 6. CDR1 and CDR2 (germline): LGHDT, YNNKEL (reference sequence). The CDR3 is 17 residues long.

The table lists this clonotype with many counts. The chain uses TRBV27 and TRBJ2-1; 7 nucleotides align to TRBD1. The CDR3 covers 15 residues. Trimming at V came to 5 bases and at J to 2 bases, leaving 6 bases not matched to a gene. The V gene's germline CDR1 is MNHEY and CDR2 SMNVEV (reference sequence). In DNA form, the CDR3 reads TGTGCCAGCAGTAAAGGGGGCAGAACCTACAATGAGCAGTTCTTC. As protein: CASSKGGRTYNEQFF.

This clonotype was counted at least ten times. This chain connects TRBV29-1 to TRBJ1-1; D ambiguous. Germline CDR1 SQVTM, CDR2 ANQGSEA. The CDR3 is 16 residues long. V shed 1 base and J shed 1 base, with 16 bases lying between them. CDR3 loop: CSVEGPPGDPNTEAFF. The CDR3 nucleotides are TGCAGCGTTGAAGGACCCCCCGGAGATCCGAACACTGAAGCTTTCTTT.

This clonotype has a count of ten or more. Written as DNA, the CDR3 is TGTGCCAGCAGCCAAACCAGGACTAGCGGGAGGGTGCGCACAGATACGCAGTATTTT. This translates into CASSQTRTSGRVRTDTQYF. V is TRBV3-1 and J is TRBJ2-3, with TRBD2 identical over 15 bases. The V and J ends lost 2 bases and 1 base, in that order; junction bases with no gene match: 7. From germline, CDR1 is LGHDT and CDR2 YNNKEL (reference sequence). The CDR3 contains 19 residues.

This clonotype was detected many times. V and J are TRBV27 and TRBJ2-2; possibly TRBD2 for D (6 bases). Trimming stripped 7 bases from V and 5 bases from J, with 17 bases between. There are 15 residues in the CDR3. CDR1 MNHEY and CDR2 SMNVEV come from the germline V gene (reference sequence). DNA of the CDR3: TGTGCCAGCAAGGCGGGACCGACACCGACCGGGGAGCTGTTTTTT. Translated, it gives CASKAGPTPTGELFF.

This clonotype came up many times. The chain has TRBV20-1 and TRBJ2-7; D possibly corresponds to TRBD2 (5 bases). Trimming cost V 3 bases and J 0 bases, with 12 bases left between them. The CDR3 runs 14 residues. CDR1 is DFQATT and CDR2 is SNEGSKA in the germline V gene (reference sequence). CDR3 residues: CSARASGPSYEQYF. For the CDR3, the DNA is TGCAGTGCTAGGGCCAGCGGACCCTCCTACGAGCAGTACTTC.

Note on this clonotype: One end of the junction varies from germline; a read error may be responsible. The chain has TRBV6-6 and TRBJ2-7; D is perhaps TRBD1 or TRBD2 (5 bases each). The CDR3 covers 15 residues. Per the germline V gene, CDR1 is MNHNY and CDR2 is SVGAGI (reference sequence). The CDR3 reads CASSYSSEGPYEQYF. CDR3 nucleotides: TGCGCCAGCAGTTACTCATCCGAGGGGCCGTACGAGCAGTACTTC.

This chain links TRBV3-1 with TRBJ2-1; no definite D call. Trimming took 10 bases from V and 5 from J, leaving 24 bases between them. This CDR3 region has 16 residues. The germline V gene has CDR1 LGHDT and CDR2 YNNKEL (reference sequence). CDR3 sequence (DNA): TGTGCCACCAGTGCCGTACCCCGAGCAGGAAACAATGAGCAGTTCTTC. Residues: CATSAVPRAGNNEQFF.

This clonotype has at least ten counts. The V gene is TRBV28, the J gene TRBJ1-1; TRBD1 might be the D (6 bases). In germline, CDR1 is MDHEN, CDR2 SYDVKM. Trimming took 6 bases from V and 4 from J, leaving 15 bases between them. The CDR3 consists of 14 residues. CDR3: CASRPRQEATEAFF. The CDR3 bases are TGTGCCAGCAGGCCTAGACAGGAGGCCACTGAAGCTTTCTTT.

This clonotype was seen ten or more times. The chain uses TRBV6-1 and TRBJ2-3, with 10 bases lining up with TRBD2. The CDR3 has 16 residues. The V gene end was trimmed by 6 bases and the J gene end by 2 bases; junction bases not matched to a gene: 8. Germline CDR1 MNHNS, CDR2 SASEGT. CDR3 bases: TGTGCCAGCAGAGGAAGCGGGAGGGCATTCACAGATACGCAGTATTTT. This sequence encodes CASRGSGRAFTDTQYF.

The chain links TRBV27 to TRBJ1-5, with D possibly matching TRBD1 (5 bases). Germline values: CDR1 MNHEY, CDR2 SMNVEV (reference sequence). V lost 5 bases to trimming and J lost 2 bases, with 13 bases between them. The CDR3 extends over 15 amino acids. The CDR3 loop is CASSVAPGGNQPQHF. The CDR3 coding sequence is TGTGCCAGCAGTGTGGCCCCGGGGGGCAATCAGCCCCAGCATTTT.

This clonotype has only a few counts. The CDR3 reads CASLNPTGAEDAGELFF. CDR3 DNA: TGTGCCAGTCTAAACCCGACAGGGGCGGAGGACGCCGGGGAGCTGTTTTTT. This chain links TRBV19 with TRBJ2-2; TRBD1 matches at 8 bases. The germline V gene encodes CDR1 LNHDA and CDR2 SQIVND (reference sequence). This CDR3 has 17 residues. With 8 bases clipped from V and 6 bases from J, the junction kept 17 bases outside the gene matches.

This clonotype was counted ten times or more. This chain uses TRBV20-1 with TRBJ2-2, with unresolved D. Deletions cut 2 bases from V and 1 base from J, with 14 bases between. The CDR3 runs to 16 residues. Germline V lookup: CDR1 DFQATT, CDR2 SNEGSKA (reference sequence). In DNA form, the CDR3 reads TGCAGTGCTAGACCCCCGGGTAATAAGAACACCGGGGAGCTGTTTTTT. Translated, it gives CSARPPGNKNTGELFF.

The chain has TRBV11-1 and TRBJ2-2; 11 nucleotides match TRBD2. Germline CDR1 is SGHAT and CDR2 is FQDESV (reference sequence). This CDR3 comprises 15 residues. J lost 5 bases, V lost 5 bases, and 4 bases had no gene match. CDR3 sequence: CASSVRLAGTGELFF. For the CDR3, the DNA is TGTGCCAGCAGCGTGAGACTAGCGGGAACCGGGGAGCTGTTTTTT.

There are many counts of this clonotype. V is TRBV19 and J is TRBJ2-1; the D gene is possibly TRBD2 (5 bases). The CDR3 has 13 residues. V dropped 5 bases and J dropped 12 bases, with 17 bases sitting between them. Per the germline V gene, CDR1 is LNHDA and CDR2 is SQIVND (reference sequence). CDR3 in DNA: TGTGCCAGTAGTCTCGGACTGGAGAGACGGCAGTTCTTC. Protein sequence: CASSLGLERRQFF.

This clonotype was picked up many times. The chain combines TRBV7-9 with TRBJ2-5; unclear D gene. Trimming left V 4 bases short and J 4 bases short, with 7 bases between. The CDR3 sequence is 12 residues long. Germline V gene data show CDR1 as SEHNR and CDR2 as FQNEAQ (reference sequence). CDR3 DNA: TGTGCCAGCAGCTCGGTCGGAGAGACCCAGTACTTC. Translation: CASSSVGETQYF.

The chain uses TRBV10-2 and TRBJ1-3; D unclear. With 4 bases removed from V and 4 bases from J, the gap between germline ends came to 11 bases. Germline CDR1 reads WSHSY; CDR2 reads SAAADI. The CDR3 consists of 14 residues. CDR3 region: CASSVGLMGNTIYF. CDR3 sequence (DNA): TGCGCCAGCAGTGTCGGGTTAATGGGAAACACCATATATTTT.

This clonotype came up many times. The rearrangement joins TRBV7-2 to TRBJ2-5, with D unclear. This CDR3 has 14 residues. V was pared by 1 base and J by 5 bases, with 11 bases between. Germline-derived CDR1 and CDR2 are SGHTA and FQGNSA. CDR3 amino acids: CASSLDHGSETQYF. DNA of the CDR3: TGTGCCAGCAGCTTAGATCATGGTAGCGAGACCCAGTACTTC.

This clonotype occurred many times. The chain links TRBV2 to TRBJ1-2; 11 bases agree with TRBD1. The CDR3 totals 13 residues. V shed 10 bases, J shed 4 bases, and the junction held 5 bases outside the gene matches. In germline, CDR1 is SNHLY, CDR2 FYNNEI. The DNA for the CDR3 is TGTGCCACTGGACAGGGGGCTAGCTATGGCTACACCTTC. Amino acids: CATGQGASYGYTF.

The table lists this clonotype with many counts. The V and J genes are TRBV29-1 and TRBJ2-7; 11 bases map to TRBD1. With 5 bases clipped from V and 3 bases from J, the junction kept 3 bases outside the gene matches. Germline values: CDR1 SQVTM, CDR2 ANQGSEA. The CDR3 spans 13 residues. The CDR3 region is CSVLGTGGYEQYF. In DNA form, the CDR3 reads TGCAGCGTTTTAGGGACAGGGGGCTACGAGCAGTACTTC.

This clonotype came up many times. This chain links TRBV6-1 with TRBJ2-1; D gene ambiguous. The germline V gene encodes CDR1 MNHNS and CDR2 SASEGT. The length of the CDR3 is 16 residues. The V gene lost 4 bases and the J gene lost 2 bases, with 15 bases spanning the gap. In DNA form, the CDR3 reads TGTGCCAGCAGTGGCCTGAGTGAAAAGCCCTACAATGAGCAGTTCTTC. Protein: CASSGLSEKPYNEQFF.

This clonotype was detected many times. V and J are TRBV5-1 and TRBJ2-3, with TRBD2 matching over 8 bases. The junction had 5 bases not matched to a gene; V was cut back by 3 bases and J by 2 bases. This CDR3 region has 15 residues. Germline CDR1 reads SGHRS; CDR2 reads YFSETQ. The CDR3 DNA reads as TGCGCCAGCAGCTCTAGCGGGTCAGCCACAGATACGCAGTATTTT. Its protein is CASSSSGSATDTQYF.

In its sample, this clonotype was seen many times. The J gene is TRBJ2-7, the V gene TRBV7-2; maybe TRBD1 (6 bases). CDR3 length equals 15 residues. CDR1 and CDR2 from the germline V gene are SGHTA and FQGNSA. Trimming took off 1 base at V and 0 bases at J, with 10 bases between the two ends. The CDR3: CASSLDQGHSYEQYF. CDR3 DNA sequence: TGTGCCAGCAGCTTAGATCAGGGGCACTCCTACGAGCAGTACTTC.

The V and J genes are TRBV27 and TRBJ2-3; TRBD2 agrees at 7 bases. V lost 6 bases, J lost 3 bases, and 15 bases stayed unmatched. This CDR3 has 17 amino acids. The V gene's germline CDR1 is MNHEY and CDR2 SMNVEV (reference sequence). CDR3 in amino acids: CASRRARGGSWTDTQYF. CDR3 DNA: TGTGCCAGCAGACGTGCCCGGGGCGGGAGTTGGACAGATACGCAGTATTTT.

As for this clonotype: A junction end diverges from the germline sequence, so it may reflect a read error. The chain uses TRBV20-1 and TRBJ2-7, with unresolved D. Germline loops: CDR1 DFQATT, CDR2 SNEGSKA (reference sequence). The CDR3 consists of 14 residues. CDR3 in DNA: TGCGGTGCTAGAAACAGCCCGGCGACCTACGAGCAGTACTTC. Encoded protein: CGARNSPATYEQYF.